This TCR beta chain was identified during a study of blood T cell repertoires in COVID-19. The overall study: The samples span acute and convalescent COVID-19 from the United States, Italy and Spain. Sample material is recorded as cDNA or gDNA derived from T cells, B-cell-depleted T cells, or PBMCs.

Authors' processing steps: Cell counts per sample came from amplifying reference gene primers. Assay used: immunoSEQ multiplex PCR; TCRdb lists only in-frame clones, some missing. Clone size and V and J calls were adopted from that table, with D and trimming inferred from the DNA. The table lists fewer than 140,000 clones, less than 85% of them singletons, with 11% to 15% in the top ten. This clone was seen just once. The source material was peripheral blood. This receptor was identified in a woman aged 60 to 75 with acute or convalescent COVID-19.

The DNA for the CDR3 is TGCGCCAGCAGCGAGAGGACAGGGAATCAGCCCCAGCATTTT. Protein: CASSERTGNQPQHF. This chain uses TRBV5-1 with TRBJ1-5, with 8 bases lining up with TRBD1. The trim removed 4 bases at V and 4 bases at J, leaving 4 bases unmatched. The germline CDR1 and CDR2 sequences are SGHRS and YFSETQ. CDR3 size: 14 residues.